Listed here is a single TCR beta chain. With V trimmed by 0 bases and J by 3 bases, 4 bases remained unmatched. The germline V gene encodes CDR1 SGHNT and CDR2 YENEEA. CDR3 length equals 15 residues. Generated by immunoSEQ multiplex PCR, the TCRdb table keeps only in-frame clones and is missing some. Among over 100,000 clones listed, roughly 84% were seen once. This sample is part of a study of blood T cell repertoires in COVID-19. The TCR comes from a woman older than 75 with active or convalescent COVID-19. The rearrangement links TRBV11-3 to TRBJ2-7; 8 positions agree with TRBD1. Sequencing used peripheral blood. CDR3 DNA: TGTGCCAGCAGCTTAGATTCAGGGGGCGACTACGAGCAGTACTTC. Protein: CASSLDSGGDYEQYF.